What follows describes a single T cell receptor beta chain. Antigen unknown. V was cut by 2 bases and J by 2 bases, with 10 bases left in between. The CDR3 loop spans 15 amino acids. CDR1 is SGHRS and CDR2 is YFSETQ in the germline V gene. Study results and caveats: Whole repertoires were not studied in the larger cohort, only one V-J beta rearrangement. Tumor memory CD4+ T cell TCR gene usage clustered with blood and lymph node memory CD4+ cells and lymph node naive CD4+ cells. Tumor Treg TCRs overlapped most with tumor naive CD4+ cells.

Full-length variable regions came from constant-region reverse primers plus semi-nested Nested Universal Primer A PCR. TCRdb reanalysed the 5' RACE reads using MiXCR and keeps one entry per CDR3 protein. The data show 62,000 or so distinct CDR3 sequences, roughly 28% seen once. Cells sorted as Tregs were CD4+, CD25+ and CD127-/low. The sequence derives from a female donor with breast cancer. The material sequenced was tumor-infiltrating Tregs sorted from the breast tumor. The rearrangement uses TRBV5-1 and TRBJ1-4; D not resolved. This chain's CDR3 is CASSLQIGTNEKLFF. Here the CDR3 DNA reads TGCGCCAGCAGCTTACAGATCGGTACTAATGAAAAACTGTTTTTT.